This TCR beta chain was profiled in a study of radiotherapy plus CTLA-4 blockade in lung cancer. Note on this clone: Its ends do not fully match the called genes, so a read error is possible.

Germline V gene data show CDR1 as LNHDA and CDR2 as SQIVND (reference sequence). CDR3 length: 13 residues. The protocol was immunoSEQ multiplex PCR, while the TCRdb copy is restricted to in-frame clones and leaves out a portion. Found here are around 110,000 clones, approximately 77% of them singletons; the top ten hold about 3.3%. This sequence was found in a human donor with non-small cell lung cancer that progressed on radiotherapy plus ipilimumab. Some clones in this sample may be carry-over from other donors' samples. Here the sequenced sample was peripheral blood, taken from a patient treated with radiotherapy plus ipilimumab. The V gene is TRBV19, the J gene TRBJ1-5; D is undetermined. In DNA form, the CDR3 reads TGTGCCAGCAGTACCGAGTATTTTCAGCCCCAGCATTTT. Encoded protein: CASSTEYFQPQHF.